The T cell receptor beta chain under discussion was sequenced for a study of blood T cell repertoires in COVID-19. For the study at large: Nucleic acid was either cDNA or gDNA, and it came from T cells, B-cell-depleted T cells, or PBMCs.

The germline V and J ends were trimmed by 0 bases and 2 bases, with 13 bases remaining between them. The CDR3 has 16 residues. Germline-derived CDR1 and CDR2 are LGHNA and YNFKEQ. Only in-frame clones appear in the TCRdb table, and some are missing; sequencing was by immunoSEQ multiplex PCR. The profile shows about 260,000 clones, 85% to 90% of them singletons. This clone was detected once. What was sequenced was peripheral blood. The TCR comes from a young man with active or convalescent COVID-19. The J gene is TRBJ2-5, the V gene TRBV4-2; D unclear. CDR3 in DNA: TGTGCCAGCAGCCAAGAAAACAGTTTACTTCAAGAGACCCAGTACTTC. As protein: CASSQENSLLQETQYF.